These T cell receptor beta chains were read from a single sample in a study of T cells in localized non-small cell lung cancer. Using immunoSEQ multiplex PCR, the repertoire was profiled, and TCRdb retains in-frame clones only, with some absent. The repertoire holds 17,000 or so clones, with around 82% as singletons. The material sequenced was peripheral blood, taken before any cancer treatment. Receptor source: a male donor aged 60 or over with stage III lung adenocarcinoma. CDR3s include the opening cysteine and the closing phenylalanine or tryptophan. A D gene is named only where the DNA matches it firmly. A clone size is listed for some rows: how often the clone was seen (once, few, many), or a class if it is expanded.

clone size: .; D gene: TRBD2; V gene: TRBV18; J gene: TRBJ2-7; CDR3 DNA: TGTGCCAGCTCATTCCGGCGGGAGATCTCCTACGAGCAGTACTTC; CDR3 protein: CASSFRREISYEQYF
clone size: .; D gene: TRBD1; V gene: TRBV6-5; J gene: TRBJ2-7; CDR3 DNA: TGTGCCAGCAGTTTCCTGACAGGGAGCTCCTACGAGCAGTACTTC; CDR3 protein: CASSFLTGSSYEQYF
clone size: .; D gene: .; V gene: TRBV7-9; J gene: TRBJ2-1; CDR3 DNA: TGTGCCAGCAGCTCGGACACCTACAATGAGCAGTTCTTC; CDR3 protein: CASSSDTYNEQFF
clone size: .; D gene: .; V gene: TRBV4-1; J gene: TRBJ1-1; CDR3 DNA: TGCGCCAGCAGCCAAGCGGTTCTTCGACAGCGGATTTCTTACACTGAAGCTTTCTTT; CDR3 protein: CASSQAVLRQRISYTEAFF
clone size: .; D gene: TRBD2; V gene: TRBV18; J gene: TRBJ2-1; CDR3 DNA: TGTGCCAGCTCACCACGAAGCGGGGACTCCTACAATGAGCAGTTCTTC; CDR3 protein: CASSPRSGDSYNEQFF
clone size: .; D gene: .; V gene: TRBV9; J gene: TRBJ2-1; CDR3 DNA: TGTGCCAGCAGCGTAACCCCAAACAATGAGCAGTTCTTC; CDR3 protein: CASSVTPNNEQFF
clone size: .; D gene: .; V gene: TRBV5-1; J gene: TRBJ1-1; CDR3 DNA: TGCGCCAGCAGCTTATCGGCAGGATTAACTATGAACACTGAAGCTTTCTTT; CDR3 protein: CASSLSAGLTMNTEAFF
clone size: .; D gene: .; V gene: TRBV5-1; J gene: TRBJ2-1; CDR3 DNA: TGCGCCAGCAGCGGGGGACCCAACTCCTACAATGAGCAGTTCTTC; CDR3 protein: CASSGGPNSYNEQFF
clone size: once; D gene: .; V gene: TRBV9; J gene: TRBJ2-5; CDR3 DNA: TGTGCCAGCAGCGCCCGCCCGGGAGCGGAGACCCAGTACTTC; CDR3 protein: CASSARPGAETQYF
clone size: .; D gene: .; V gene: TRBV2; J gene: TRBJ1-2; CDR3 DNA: TGTGCCAGCAGTGAAAGGAACGATAACTATGGCTACACCTTC; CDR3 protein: CASSERNDNYGYTF
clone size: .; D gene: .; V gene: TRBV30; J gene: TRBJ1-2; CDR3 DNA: TGTGCCTGGAGTCCCCCTAACTATGGCTACACCTTC; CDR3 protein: CAWSPPNYGYTF
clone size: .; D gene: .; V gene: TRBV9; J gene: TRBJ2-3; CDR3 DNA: TGTGCCAGCAGTGGGGGAATGAGGGGCACAGATACGCAGTATTTT; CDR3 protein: CASSGGMRGTDTQYF
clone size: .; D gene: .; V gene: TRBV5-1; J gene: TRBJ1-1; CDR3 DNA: TGCGCCAGCAGCGGTGGAGACAGGCGAACATCTGAAGCTTTCTTT; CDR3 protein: CASSGGDRRTSEAFF
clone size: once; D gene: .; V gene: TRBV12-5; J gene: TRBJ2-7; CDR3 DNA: TGTGCTAGTGGTCCATCGGGGTTCTCCTACGAGCAGTACTTC; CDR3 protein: CASGPSGFSYEQYF
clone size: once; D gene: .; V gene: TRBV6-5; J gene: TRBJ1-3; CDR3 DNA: TGTGCCAGCAGCCGGACCCATTCAGGAAACACCATATATTTT; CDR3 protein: CASSRTHSGNTIYF
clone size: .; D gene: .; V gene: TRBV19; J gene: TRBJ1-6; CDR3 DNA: TGTGCCAGTAGTATGAGAGAGGGGAATTCACCCCTCCACTTT; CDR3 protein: CASSMREGNSPLHF
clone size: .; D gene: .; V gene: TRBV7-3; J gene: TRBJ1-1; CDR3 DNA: TGTGCCAGCAGCTTAACACCCAGGACTGAAGCTTTCTTT; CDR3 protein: CASSLTPRTEAFF
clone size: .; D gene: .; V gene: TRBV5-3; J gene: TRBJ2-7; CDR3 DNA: TGTGCCAGAAGCCCTCGATACTACGAGCAGTACTTC; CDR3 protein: CARSPRYYEQYF
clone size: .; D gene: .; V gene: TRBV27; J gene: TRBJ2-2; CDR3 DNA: TGTGCCAGCGCACCGGGACAAAGGACCGGGGAGCTGTTTTTT; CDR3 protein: CASAPGQRTGELFF
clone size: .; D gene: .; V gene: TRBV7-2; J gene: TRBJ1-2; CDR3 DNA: TGTGCCAGCAGCTTAGTTTTATCAGTGGCAGGAGCTACTAACTATGGCTACACCTTC; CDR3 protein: CASSLVLSVAGATNYGYTF
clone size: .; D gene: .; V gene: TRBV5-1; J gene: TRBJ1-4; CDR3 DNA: TGCGCCAGCAGCCGGGAGGCGGGGCTTAACGAAAAACTGTTTTTT; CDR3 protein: CASSREAGLNEKLFF
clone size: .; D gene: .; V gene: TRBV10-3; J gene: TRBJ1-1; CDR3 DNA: TGTGCCATCAGTGAGCCCGAGGCAGTCAAGCTTTTCTTT; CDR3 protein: CAISEPEAVKLFF
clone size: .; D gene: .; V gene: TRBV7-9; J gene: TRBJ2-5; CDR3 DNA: TGTGCCAGCACAGGGGTCAATTTCGGGACCCAGTACTTC; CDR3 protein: CASTGVNFGTQYF
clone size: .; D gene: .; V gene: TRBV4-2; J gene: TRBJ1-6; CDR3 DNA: TGTGCCAGCAGCCAAAGTTCTGGCAGGCCCTTCTATAATTCACCCCTCCACTTT; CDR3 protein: CASSQSSGRPFYNSPLHF
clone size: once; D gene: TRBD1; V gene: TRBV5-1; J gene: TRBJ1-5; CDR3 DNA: TGCGCCAGCAGCTTGCACGGGACAGGGGTGAATGGCAATCAGCCCCAGCATTTT; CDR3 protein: CASSLHGTGVNGNQPQHF
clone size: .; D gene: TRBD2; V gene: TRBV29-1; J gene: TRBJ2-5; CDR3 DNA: TGCAGCGACCAGCGGGGGCCGGGGGAGACCCAGTACTTC; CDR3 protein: CSDQRGPGETQYF
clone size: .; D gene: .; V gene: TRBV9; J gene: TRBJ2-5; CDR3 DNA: TGTGCCAGCAGCGGGGGGACTCCGCAAGAGACCCAGTACTTC; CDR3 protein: CASSGGTPQETQYF
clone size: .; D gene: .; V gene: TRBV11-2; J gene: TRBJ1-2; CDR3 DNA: TGTGCCAGCAGCCGGTCCTCGGGGCAGTCTTATGGCTACACCTTC; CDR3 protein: CASSRSSGQSYGYTF
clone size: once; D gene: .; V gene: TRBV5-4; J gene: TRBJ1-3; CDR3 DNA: TGTGCCAGCAGCTTAGATCGGGGGACTGGAAACACCATATATTTT; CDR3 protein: CASSLDRGTGNTIYF
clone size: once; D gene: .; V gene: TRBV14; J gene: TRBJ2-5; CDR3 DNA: TGTGCCAGCAGCCAAGTCGAGACCCAGTACTTC; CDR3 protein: CASSQVETQYF
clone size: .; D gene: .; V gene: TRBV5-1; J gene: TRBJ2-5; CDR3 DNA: TGCGCCAGCAGCTTGATCGGCGGGGCCGAAGAGACCCAGTACTTC; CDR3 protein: CASSLIGGAEETQYF
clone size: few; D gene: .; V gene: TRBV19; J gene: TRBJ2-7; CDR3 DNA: TGTGCCAGTAGTATCCCCGGACGAGAGCAGTACTTC; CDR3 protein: CASSIPGREQYF
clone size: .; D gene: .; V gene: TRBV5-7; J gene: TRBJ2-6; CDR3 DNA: TGTGCCAGCAGCTTGCCCCGGAGGGCTGGGGCCAACGTCCTGACTTTC; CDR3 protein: CASSLPRRAGANVLTF
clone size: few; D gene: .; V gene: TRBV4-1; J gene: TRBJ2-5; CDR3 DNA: TGCGCCAGCAGCCGTGTATACCAAGAGACCCAGTACTTC; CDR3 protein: CASSRVYQETQYF
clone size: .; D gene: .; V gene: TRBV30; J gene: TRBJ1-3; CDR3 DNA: TGTGCCTGGAGTGTATTCGCAACGGACACCATATATTTT; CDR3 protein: CAWSVFATDTIYF
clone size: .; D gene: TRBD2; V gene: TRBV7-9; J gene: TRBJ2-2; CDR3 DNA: TGTGCCAGCAGCACAAGGACTAGCGGGGACGGGGAGCTGTTTTTT; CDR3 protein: CASSTRTSGDGELFF
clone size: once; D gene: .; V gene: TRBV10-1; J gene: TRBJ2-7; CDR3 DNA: TGCGCCAGCAGTGAGTCCGGGACGTTCTACGAGCAGTACTTC; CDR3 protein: CASSESGTFYEQYF
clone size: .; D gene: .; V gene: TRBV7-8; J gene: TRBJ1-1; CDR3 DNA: TGTGCCAGCAGCTCGACGGAGGTCCGGAACACTGAAGCTTTCTTT; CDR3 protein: CASSSTEVRNTEAFF
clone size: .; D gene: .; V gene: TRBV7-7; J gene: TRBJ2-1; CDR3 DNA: TGTGCTAGCAGCCAGGGGCCATATGGCCATGAGCAGTTCTTC; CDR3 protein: CASSQGPYGHEQFF
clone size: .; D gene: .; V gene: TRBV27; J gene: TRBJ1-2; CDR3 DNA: TGTGCCAGCAGTCCCTTTGGCGGGGGCCTCTATGGCTACACCTTC; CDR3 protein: CASSPFGGGLYGYTF
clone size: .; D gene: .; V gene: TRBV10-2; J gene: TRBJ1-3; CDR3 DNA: TGCGCCAGCAAGGGCTCTGGAAACACCATATATTTT; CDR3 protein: CASKGSGNTIYF
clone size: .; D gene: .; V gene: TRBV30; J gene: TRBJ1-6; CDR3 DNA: TGTGCCTGGGGCGGAGAAGCCTATGATTCACCCCTCCACTTT; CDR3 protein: CAWGGEAYDSPLHF
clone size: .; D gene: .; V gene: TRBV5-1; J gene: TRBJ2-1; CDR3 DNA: TGCGCCAGCAGCTTGGCCCCAGGGGCTAGTGAGCAGTTCTTC; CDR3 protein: CASSLAPGASEQFF
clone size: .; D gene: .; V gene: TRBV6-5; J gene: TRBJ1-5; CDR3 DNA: TGTGCCAGCAGCGAAACCGGCAGGTCCAATCAGCCCCAGCATTTT; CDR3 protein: CASSETGRSNQPQHF
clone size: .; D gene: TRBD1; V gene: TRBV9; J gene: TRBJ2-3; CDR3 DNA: TGTGCCAGCAGCGCGTGGGACAGGGTCACAGATACGCAGTATTTT; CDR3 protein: CASSAWDRVTDTQYF
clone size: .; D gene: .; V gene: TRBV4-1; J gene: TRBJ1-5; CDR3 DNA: TGCGCCAGCAGCCAAGATTCCGGGTCTACACAGCCCCAGCATTTT; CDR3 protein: CASSQDSGSTQPQHF
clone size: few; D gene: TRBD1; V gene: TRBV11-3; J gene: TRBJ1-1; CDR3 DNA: TGTGCCAGCAGCTTATCCAGCGGACAGGGAGGAACTGAAGCTTTCTTT; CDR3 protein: CASSLSSGQGGTEAFF
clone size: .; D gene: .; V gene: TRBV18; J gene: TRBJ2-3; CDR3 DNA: TGTGCCAGCTCATCCGGACTTCTTTCCAATTTATGGGCAGATACGCAGTATTTT; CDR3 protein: CASSSGLLSNLWADTQYF
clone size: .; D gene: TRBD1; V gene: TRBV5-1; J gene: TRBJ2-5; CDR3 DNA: TGCGCCAGCAGCGAGACAGGGGCCTGGGAGACCCAGTACTTC; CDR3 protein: CASSETGAWETQYF
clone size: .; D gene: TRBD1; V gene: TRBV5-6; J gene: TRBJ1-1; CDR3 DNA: TGTGCCAGCAGCTCACAAACAGGGGGGAAAGGGGCTTTCTTT; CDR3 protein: CASSSQTGGKGAFF
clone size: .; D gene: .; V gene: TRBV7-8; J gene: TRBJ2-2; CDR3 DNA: TGTGCCAGCAGCTCTAGCGACACCGGGGAGCTGTTTTTT; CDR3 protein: CASSSSDTGELFF
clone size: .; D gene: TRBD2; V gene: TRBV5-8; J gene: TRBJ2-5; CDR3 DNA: TGTGCCAGCAGCGCCGGGACTAGCGGGGGGTTCCAAGAGACCCAGTACTTC; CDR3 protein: CASSAGTSGGFQETQYF
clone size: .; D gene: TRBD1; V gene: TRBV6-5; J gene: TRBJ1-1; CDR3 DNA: TGTGCCAGCAGACCAAGACAGGGGAACACTGAAGCTTTCTTT; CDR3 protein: CASRPRQGNTEAFF
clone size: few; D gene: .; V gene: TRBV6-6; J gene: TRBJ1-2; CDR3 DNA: TGTGCCAGCAGTTATGGGGGAGCTAACTATGGCTACACCTTC; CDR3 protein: CASSYGGANYGYTF
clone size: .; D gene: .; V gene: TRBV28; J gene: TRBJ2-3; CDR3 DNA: TGTGCCAGCAGCCTGGGCGGGCTGGGTACGCAGTATTTT; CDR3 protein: CASSLGGLGTQYF